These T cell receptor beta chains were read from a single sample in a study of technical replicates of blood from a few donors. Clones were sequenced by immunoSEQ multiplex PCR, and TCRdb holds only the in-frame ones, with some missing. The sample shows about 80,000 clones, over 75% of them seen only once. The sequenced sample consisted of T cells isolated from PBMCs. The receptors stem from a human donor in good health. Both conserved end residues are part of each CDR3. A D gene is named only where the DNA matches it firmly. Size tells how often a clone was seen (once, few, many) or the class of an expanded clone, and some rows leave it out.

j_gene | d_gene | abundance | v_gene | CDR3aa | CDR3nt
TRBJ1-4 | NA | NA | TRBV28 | CASSLGVRVNEKLFF | TGTGCCAGCAGTTTAGGGGTCAGGGTTAATGAAAAACTGTTTTTT
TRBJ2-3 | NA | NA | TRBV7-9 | CASSRDTVTDTQYF | TGTGCCAGCAGCCGGGACACCGTCACAGATACGCAGTATTTT
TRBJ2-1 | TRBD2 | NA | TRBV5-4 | CASTPYSGRAYNEQFF | TGTGCCAGCACTCCTTATAGCGGGAGGGCATACAATGAGCAGTTCTTC
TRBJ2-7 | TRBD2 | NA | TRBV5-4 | CASSLGTSGSYEQYF | TGTGCCAGCAGCTTGGGTACTAGCGGGAGCTACGAGCAGTACTTC
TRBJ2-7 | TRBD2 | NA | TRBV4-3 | CASSQETSAPYEQYF | TGCGCCAGCAGCCAAGAGACTAGCGCTCCATACGAGCAGTACTTC
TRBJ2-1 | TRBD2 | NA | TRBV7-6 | CASSGLADTYNEQFF | TGTGCCAGCAGCGGGCTAGCGGATACCTACAATGAGCAGTTCTTC
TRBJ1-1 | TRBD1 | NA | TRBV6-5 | CASTDAETGWTEAFF | TGTGCCAGCACAGACGCAGAGACAGGGTGGACTGAAGCTTTCTTT
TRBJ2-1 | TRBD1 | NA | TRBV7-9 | CASSLSGTGEIF | TGTGCCAGCAGCCTTTCTGGGACAGGGGAAATCTTC
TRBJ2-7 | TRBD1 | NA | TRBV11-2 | CASSVGQAQYSYEQYF | TGTGCCAGCAGCGTCGGACAGGCCCAATACTCCTACGAGCAGTACTTC
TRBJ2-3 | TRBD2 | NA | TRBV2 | CAAGGPDSDTQYF | TGTGCCGCGGGAGGGCCTGACTCAGATACGCAGTATTTT
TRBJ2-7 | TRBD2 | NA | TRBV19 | CASSTGTSGSFYEQYF | TGTGCCAGTAGTACCGGGACTAGCGGGAGTTTTTACGAGCAGTACTTC
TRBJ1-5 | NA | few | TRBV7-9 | CASSLVYPWGGNQPQHF | TGTGCCAGCAGCTTAGTCTATCCTTGGGGAGGAAATCAGCCCCAGCATTTT
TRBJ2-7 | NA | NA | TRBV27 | CASSLSGVSYEQYF | TGTGCCAGCAGTTTATCCGGGGTCTCCTACGAGCAGTACTTC
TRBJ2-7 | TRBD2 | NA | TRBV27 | CASSLGIAGAYEQYF | TGTGCCAGCAGTTTAGGGATAGCGGGAGCTTACGAGCAGTACTTC
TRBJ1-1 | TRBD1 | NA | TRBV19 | CASSEGARNTEAFF | TGTGCCAGTAGTGAGGGGGCGAGGAACACTGAAGCTTTCTTT
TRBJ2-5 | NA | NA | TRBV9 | CASSVAGSLPQETQYF | TGTGCCAGCAGCGTAGCGGGGTCCTTACCCCAAGAGACCCAGTACTTC
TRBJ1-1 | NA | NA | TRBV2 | CASSDVEGGNTEAFF | TGTGCCAGCAGTGATGTGGAGGGAGGCAACACTGAAGCTTTCTTT
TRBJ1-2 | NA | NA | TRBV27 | CASSLKRANYGYTF | TGTGCCAGCAGTCTGAAACGGGCTAACTATGGCTACACCTTC
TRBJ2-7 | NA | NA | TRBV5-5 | CASSLITVYEQYF | TGTGCCAGCAGCTTGATCACAGTCTACGAGCAGTACTTC
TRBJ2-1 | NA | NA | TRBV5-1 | CASSLSQINNEQFF | TGCGCCAGCAGCCTATCCCAAATTAACAATGAGCAGTTCTTC
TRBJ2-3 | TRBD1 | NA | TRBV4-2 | CASSQPTGGITDTQYF | TGTGCCAGCAGCCAACCGACAGGGGGCATCACAGATACGCAGTATTTT
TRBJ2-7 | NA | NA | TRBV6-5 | CASSYGFQRELYEQYF | TGTGCCAGCAGTTACGGTTTTCAACGGGAGCTATACGAGCAGTACTTC
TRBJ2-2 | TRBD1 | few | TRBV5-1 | CASSLLGQGNTGELFF | TGCGCCAGCAGCTTGTTAGGACAGGGGAACACCGGGGAGCTGTTTTTT
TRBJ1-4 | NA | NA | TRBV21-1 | CASSIDRVPEKLFF | TGTGCCAGCAGCATTGACAGGGTCCCTGAAAAACTGTTTTTT
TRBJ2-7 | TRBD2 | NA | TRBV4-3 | CASSQARREPYEQYF | TGCGCCAGCAGCCAAGCTCGGCGGGAGCCCTACGAGCAGTACTTC
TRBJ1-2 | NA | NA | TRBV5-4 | CASISRSAGPYGYTF | TGTGCCAGCATCTCCCGAAGTGCGGGGCCCTATGGCTACACCTTC
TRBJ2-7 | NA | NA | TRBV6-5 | CASGGLEQYF | TGTGCCAGCGGCGGCCTCGAGCAGTACTTC
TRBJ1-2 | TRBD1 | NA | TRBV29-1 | CSVGQGQGNYGYTF | TGCAGCGTTGGGCAGGGACAGGGAAACTATGGCTACACCTTC
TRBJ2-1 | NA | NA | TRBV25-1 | CASSRRNNEQFF | TGTGCCAGCAGTCGTAGAAACAATGAGCAGTTCTTC
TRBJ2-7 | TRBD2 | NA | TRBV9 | CASSPSGRVSEQYF | TGTGCCAGCAGCCCTAGCGGGAGGGTCTCGGAGCAGTACTTC
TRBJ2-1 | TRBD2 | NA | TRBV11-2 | CASRRLAGFNEQFF | TGTGCCAGCAGAAGACTAGCGGGTTTCAATGAGCAGTTCTTC
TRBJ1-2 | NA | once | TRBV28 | CASGMWEYGYTF | TGTGCCAGCGGTATGTGGGAGTATGGCTACACCTTC
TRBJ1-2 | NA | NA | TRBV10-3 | CAISAMDGRDYTF | TGTGCCATCAGTGCCATGGACGGGCGGGACTACACCTTC
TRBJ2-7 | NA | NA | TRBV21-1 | CASRNRFGTEMVEQYF | TGTGCCAGCAGAAACCGGTTCGGGACAGAGATGGTCGAGCAGTACTTC
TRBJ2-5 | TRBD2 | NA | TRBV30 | CACSPRTSGRMETQYF | TGTGCCTGCTCACCTCGGACTAGCGGGAGGATGGAGACCCAGTACTTC
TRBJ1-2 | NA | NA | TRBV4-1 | CASSQGDRAGYTF | TGCGCCAGCAGCCAAGGCGACAGAGCTGGCTACACCTTC
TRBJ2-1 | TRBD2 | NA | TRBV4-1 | CASSRTSGSNEQFF | TGCGCCAGCAGTCGGACTAGCGGGAGTAATGAGCAGTTCTTC
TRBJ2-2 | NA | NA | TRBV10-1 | CASSYLGELFF | TGCGCCAGCAGTTATTTAGGGGAGCTGTTTTTT
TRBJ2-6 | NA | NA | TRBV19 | CASSLLTRDGQGGVLTF | TGTGCCAGTAGTCTACTGACCCGGGACGGCCAGGGGGGCGTCCTGACTTTC
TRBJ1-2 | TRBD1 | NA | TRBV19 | CASKNTGEANYGYTF | TGTGCCAGTAAAAATACAGGGGAGGCTAACTATGGCTACACCTTC
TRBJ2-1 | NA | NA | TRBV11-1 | CASSPKRPRLGNEQFF | TGTGCCAGCAGCCCTAAGCGCCCGAGATTAGGCAATGAGCAGTTCTTC
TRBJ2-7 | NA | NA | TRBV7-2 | CASSFGGGLAGPTTEQYF | TGTGCCAGCAGCTTCGGAGGGGGCCTAGCGGGTCCCACCACCGAGCAGTACTTC
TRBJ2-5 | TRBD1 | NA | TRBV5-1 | CASSLQGAGETQYF | TGCGCCAGCAGCTTACAGGGGGCTGGGGAGACCCAGTACTTC